This TCR beta chain was recorded in a study of beta chain features in type 1 diabetes. Study overall: Across all samples, around 98 million sorted cells were examined. Study-level results: People with Type 1 diabetes carried modestly yet significantly shorter TCRB CDR3s in all four CD4+ subsets. Whether HLA type affects TCRB rearrangement stayed undetermined in the present work.

This CDR3 is built from 13 residues. CDR1 and CDR2 (germline): SGHTA, FQGNSA. V lost 7 bases, J lost 1 base, and 10 bases lay in between. Sort purity for all populations was recorded as exceeding 98%. About this clone: Antigen unknown.

The authors reverse transcribed all of the isolated RNA, so sequencing captured expressed TCRB transcripts. Some clones are missing from TCRdb's copy, which holds only in-frame ones; the method was immunoSEQ multiplex PCR. Among around 690,000 clones, over 10% were seen once, and the ten largest hold 0.095% to 0.15%. This clonotype was obtained from a young man with type 1 diabetes. V usage is TRBV7-2 and J usage is TRBJ1-1; no firm D call. Sample: naive CD4+ T cells from blood. The CDR3 DNA reads as TGTGCCAGCATCAGGCGAGCGAACACTGAAGCTTTCTTT. Translating gives CASIRRANTEAFF. The full variable domain, completed using reference TRBV7-2 and TRBJ1-1, is GAGVSQSPSNKVTEKGKDVELRCDPISGHTALYWYRQSLGQGLEFLIYFQGNSAPDKSGLPSDRFSAERTGGSVSTLTIQRTQQEDSAVYLCASIRRANTEAFFGQGTRLTVV.